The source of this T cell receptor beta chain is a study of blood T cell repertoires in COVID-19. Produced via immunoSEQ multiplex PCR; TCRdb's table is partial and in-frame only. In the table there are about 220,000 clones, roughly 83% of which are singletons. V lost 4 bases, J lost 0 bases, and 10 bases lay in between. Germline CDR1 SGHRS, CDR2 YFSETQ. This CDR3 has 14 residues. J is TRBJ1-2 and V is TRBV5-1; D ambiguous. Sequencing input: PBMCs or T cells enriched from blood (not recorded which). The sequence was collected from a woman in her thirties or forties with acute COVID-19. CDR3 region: CASSPSGTNYGYTF. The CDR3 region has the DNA TGCGCCAGCAGCCCATCGGGGACTAACTATGGCTACACCTTC.